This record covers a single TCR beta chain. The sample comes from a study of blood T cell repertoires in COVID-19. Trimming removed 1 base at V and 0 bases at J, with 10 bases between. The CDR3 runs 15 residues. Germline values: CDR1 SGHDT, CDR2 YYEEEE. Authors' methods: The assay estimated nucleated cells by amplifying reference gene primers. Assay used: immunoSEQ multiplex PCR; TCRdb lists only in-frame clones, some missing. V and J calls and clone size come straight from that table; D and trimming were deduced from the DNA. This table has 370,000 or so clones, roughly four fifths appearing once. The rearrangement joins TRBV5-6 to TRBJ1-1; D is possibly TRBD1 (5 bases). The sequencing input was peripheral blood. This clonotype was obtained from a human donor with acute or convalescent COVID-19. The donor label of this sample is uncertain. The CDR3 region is CASSLRRGMNTEAFF. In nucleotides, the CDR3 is TGTGCCAGCAGCTTGAGGCGGGGGATGAACACTGAAGCTTTCTTT. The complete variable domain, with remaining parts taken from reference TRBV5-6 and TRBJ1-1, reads DAGVTQSPTHLIKTRGQQVTLRCSPKSGHDTVSWYQQALGQGPQFIFQYYEEEERQRGNFPDRFSGHQFPNYSSELNVNALLLGDSALYLCASSLRRGMNTEAFFGQGTRLTVV.